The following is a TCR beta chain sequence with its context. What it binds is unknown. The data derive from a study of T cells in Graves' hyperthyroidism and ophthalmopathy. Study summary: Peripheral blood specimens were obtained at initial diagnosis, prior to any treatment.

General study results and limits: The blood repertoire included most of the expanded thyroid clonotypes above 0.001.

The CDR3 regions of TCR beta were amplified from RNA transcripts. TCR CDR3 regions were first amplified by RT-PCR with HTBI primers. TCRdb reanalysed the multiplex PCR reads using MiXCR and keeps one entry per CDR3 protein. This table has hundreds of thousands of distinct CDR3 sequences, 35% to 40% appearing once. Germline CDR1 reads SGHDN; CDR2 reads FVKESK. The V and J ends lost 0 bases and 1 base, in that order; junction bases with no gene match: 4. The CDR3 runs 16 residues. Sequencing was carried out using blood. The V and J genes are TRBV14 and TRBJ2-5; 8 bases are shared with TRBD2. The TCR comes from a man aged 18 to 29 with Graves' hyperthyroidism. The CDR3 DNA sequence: TGTGCCAGCAGCCAAGAGTACGGGGGGGCCCAAGAGACCCAGTACTTC. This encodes CASSQEYGGAQETQYF. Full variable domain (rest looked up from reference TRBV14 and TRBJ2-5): EAGVTQFPSHSVIEKGQTVTLRCDPISGHDNLYWYRRVMGKEIKFLLHFVKESKQDESGMPNNRFLAERTGGTYSTLKVQPAELEDSGVYFCASSQEYGGAQETQYFGPGTRLLVL.